This TCR beta chain comes out of a study of post-analysis software for immune sequencing data. Study-wide points: Patients showed TRBV5-6, TRBV5-1 and TRBV20-1 among five TRBV segments more frequent than in controls. Samples made in the same batch grouped tightly together by F measure. Normalized Chao1 diversity was significantly lower in multiple sclerosis patients than in controls.

Notes on this clonotype: The antigen is not known.

The length of the CDR3 is 15 residues. V lost 3 bases, J lost 8 bases, and 7 bases stayed unmatched. Germline values: CDR1 KGHSH, CDR2 LQKENI. Prepared TCR beta cDNA libraries contained unique molecular identifiers. TCRdb reprocessed the PCR reads via MiXCR and lists one record per CDR3 protein. The data show about 820,000 distinct CDR3 sequences, about 50% seen once. This clonotype was sampled from a girl aged 5-17 years with multiple sclerosis. Sample: blood. The chain has TRBV18 and TRBJ2-4, with TRBD1 identical over 10 bases. The DNA for the CDR3 is TGTGCCAGCTCACCTCGACAGGGGGCTAAGGACATTCAGTACTTC. Protein: CASSPRQGAKDIQYF.